This record concerns one T cell receptor (beta chain) sequence. The antigen is not known. These data come from a study of PD-1 blockade in classical Hodgkin lymphoma. Background on the study: With a 2-week interval, patients received intravenous nivolumab at 3 mg/kg.

Trimming cost V 0 bases and J 4 bases, with 12 bases left between them. Germline V lookup: CDR1 MNHEY, CDR2 SVGAGI. The CDR3 is 15 amino acids. Study outcomes and limitations: Those starting nivolumab under 1 year post-ASCT were excluded. In newly diagnosed patients, baseline TCR diversity was reportedly below that of healthy donors. Complete responders had baseline diversity similar to newly diagnosed patients.

Time point indicated: cycle 4 day 1 (C4D1), after less than seven weeks of nivolumab. In every patient, relapse followed autologous stem cell transplantation, while exposure to brentuximab vedotin differed. CD4+ T cells were purified from thawed PBMCs by magnetic negative selection. TCRdb's copy holds only in-frame clones and misses some; the assay was immunoSEQ multiplex PCR. The sample consists of fewer than 40,000 clones, roughly 80% of them appearing once. The chain employs TRBV6-5 and TRBJ1-2, with D hard to call. Sequences were derived from CD4+ T cells from blood, sampled before the fourth cycle of nivolumab. The TCR was taken from a human donor with classical Hodgkin lymphoma. CDR3 sequence: CASSYSGESGYGYTF. CDR3 bases: TGTGCCAGCAGTTACTCTGGAGAGTCCGGCTATGGCTACACCTTC.